This section outlines one T cell receptor (beta chain) sequence together with its context. Its specificity is unknown. 5'RACE primed from the constant segment yielded TCR alpha and TCR beta cDNA libraries bearing sample barcodes and UMIs. TCRdb passed the 5' RACE reads through MiXCR, listing each CDR3 protein once. The data show roughly 560,000 distinct CDR3 sequences, with approximately 20% seen just once and approximately 13% held by the top ten. V lost 7 bases, J lost 3 bases, and 13 bases lay in between. Germline V lookup: CDR1 SQVTM, CDR2 ANQGSEA. The CDR3 contains 13 residues. The entry originates in a study of T-cell memory formation after mild COVID-19. Study results and limitations: Day 15 to 85 contracting clones showed balanced CD4/CD8; day 15 to 37 expanders favored CD4+.

The sample was PBMCs or a T cell subset sorted from them (not recorded which). This receptor was taken from an adult woman who had mild COVID-19 (a few samples of this study predate the infection). Cell type and time point are not known. The V and J genes are TRBV29-1 and TRBJ1-5, with D uncertain. The CDR3 region has the DNA TGCAGCGCTGGACCCGGGGTCAATCAGCCCCAGCATTTT. Protein product: CSAGPGVNQPQHF.